These 14 T cell receptor beta chains share one sample of origin, sequenced in a study of T cells in Graves' hyperthyroidism and ophthalmopathy. RNA transcripts gave rise to amplified TCR beta CDR3 regions. Initially, a first-round RT-PCR of the TCR CDR3 employed the HTBI primer set. MiXCR, run by TCRdb on the multiplex PCR reads, gives a single entry per CDR3 protein. Here the sample spans 490,000 or so distinct CDR3 sequences, 46% being singletons. Sequencing used peripheral blood or thyroid tissue (not recorded which). The receptors come from an adult woman with Graves' disease, either hyperthyroidism or ophthalmopathy (not recorded which).

Concerning this clonotype: The conserved final phenylalanine or tryptophan is absent from the CDR3, which likely points to a read error. The chain employs TRBV9 and TRBJ2-2; unclear D gene. The ends were cut back, 2 bases at V and 7 bases at J, with 3 bases in the middle. This CDR3 comprises 11 residues. CDR1 and CDR2 (germline): SGDLS, YYNGEE. The CDR3 DNA reads as TGTGCCAGCAGCGTTAGCGGGGAGCTGTTTTGT. It codes for CASSVSGELFC.

This clonotype was recorded once. The DNA of the CDR3 is TGTGCCAGTGGTTGGGGTTGGACTGAAGCTTTCTTT. It encodes CASGWGWTEAFF. The chain couples TRBV19 to TRBJ1-1; unclear D gene. This CDR3 has 12 amino acids. Germline values: CDR1 LNHDA, CDR2 SQIVND (reference sequence). Trimming left V 8 bases short and J 5 bases short, with 12 bases between.

This clonotype appeared many times. The J gene is TRBJ1-1, the V gene TRBV20-1; perhaps TRBD1 as D (5 bases). CDR1 and CDR2 (germline): DFQATT, SNEGSKA (reference sequence). V lost 1 base and J 7 bases, leaving 16 bases between the germline ends. The CDR3 covers 14 residues. In DNA, the CDR3 is TGCAGTGCTAGAGTGGGGGACCGGGGCGGTGAAGCTTTCTTT. Its protein product is CSARVGDRGGEAFF.

V is TRBV7-6 and J is TRBJ2-7, with 9 bases fitting TRBD1. The CDR3 loop spans 15 amino acids. In germline, CDR1 is SGHVS, CDR2 FNYEAQ. The V gene end was trimmed by 5 bases and the J gene end by 1 base; junction bases not matched to a gene: 6. The CDR3 region is CASSPRDRESYEQYF. CDR3 nucleotides: TGTGCCAGCAGCCCCCGGGACAGGGAATCCTACGAGCAGTACTTC.

This clonotype was recorded many times. This sequence joins TRBV25-1 and TRBJ1-1; possibly TRBD1 for D (6 bases). V lost 5 bases, J lost 4 bases, and 11 bases lay in between. Germline CDR1 is MGHDK and CDR2 is SYGVNS. The CDR3 contains 13 residues. CDR3 sequence reads: CASSTQGGTEAFF. CDR3 DNA sequence: TGTGCCAGCAGTACACAGGGTGGCACTGAAGCTTTCTTT. Variable domain in full (rest from reference TRBV25-1 and TRBJ1-1): EADIYQTPRYLVIGTGKKITLECSQTMGHDKMYWYQQDPGMELHLIHYSYGVNSTEKGDLSSESTVSRIRTEHFPLTLESARPSHTSQYLCASSTQGGTEAFFGQGTRLTVV.

This chain connects TRBV28 to TRBJ1-1; D not certain. The ends were cut back, 4 bases at V and 3 bases at J, with 6 bases in the middle. Germline CDR1 is MDHEN and CDR2 is SYDVKM. The CDR3 consists of 12 residues. The CDR3 reads CASSSWDTEAFF. CDR3 nucleotide sequence: TGTGCCAGCAGTTCTTGGGACACTGAAGCTTTCTTT.

A remark on this clonotype: One end of the junction does not line up with germline, which may come from a read error. The V call is TRBV7-3, the J call TRBJ1-1, with TRBD1 identical over 11 bases. This CDR3 is 11 amino acids long. Germline V CDR1 and CDR2: SGHTA, FQGTGA. CDR3 in amino acids: CASSLTGTGGF. In DNA form, the CDR3 reads TGTGCCAGCAGCCTAACCGGGACAGGGGGCTTT.

The V and J genes are TRBV6-5 and TRBJ2-2; D unresolved. V was shortened by 5 bases and J by 8 bases, with 6 bases between the two germline ends. This CDR3 has 11 amino acids. In germline, CDR1 is MNHEY, CDR2 SVGAGI. The CDR3 sequence: CASSEDGELFF. The CDR3 bases are TGTGCCAGCAGTGAAGATGGGGAGCTGTTTTTT.

In the case of this clonotype: The junction shows a germline mismatch at one end, possibly a read error. The V call is TRBV2, the J call TRBJ2-7, with 13 nucleotides matching TRBD2. Germline lookup yields CDR1 SNHLY and CDR2 FYNNEI. The CDR3 contains 16 residues. CDR3 coding DNA: TGTGCCACCAGTGACGAAGGGACTAGCGGGGCCTACGAGCAGTACTTC. Translation gives CATSDEGTSGAYEQYF.

This clonotype was recorded many times. This chain links TRBV6-1 with TRBJ1-1, with D perhaps matching TRBD1 (6 bases). The CDR3 covers 17 residues. CDR1 and CDR2 (germline): MNHNS, SASEGT. The V end lost 10 bases, the J end lost 5 bases, and 29 bases lay between the germline ends. The CDR3 here is CATGKVLGGRVRTEAFF. The CDR3 DNA reads TGTGCCACCGGAAAAGTCTTAGGGGGGCGAGTGAGGACTGAAGCTTTCTTT.

There are many counts of this clonotype. This chain joins TRBV4-2 and TRBJ1-4; D unresolved. V was pared by 0 bases and J by 0 bases, with 14 bases between. Germline CDR1 LGHNA, CDR2 YNFKEQ. This CDR3 contains 18 residues. The chain's CDR3 is CASSQDPHSAATNEKLFF. The DNA for the CDR3 is TGTGCCAGCAGCCAAGACCCCCACAGCGCAGCAACTAATGAAAAACTGTTTTTT.

The chain has TRBV7-2 and TRBJ1-1, with 10 bases matching TRBD1. Germline V gene data show CDR1 as SGHTA and CDR2 as FQGNSA. The CDR3 is 15 residues long. V trimming: 1 base; J trimming: 5 bases; junction bases outside the gene matches: 4. In nucleotides, the CDR3 is TGTGCCAGCAGCTTAGTGGGACAGGGGTGGACTGAAGCTTTCTTT. Translation gives CASSLVGQGWTEAFF.

This clonotype appeared many times. J is TRBJ2-2 and V is TRBV12-5, with D possibly being TRBD1 (5 bases). Trimming pared 0 bases from V and 6 bases from J, leaving 17 bases between. The germline V gene has CDR1 LGHNT and CDR2 FRNRAP. The CDR3 sequence is 17 residues long. DNA for the CDR3: TGTGCTAGTGGTTTGGTCGATCTGACAGTCGACCCCGGGGAGCTGTTTTTT. Translation: CASGLVDLTVDPGELFF.

This clonotype showed up many times. The V and J genes are TRBV5-1 and TRBJ1-2, with D maybe TRBD1 (6 bases). The ends were cut back, 4 bases at V and 8 bases at J, with 12 bases in the middle. The CDR3 is 12 amino acids. Looked up from germline, CDR1 is SGHRS and CDR2 is YFSETQ. CDR3 in amino acids: CASSQQGKGYTF. CDR3 nucleotide sequence: TGCGCCAGCAGCCAACAGGGAAAAGGCTACACCTTC.